Following are 20 T cell receptor beta chains from one sample sequenced in a study of T-cell memory formation after mild COVID-19. Via MiXCR, TCRdb re-called the 5' RACE reads, giving one row per CDR3 protein. The sample holds about 440,000 distinct CDR3 sequences, roughly 20% seen once. Input material: PBMCs or a T cell subset sorted from them (not recorded which). The receptors were sampled from an adult woman who had mild COVID-19 (a few samples of this study predate the infection). Cell type and time point are not known.

This clonotype was counted only a few times. This chain uses TRBV5-1 with TRBJ2-1; TRBD1 matches 8 bases. This CDR3 has 15 residues. With V trimmed by 5 bases and J by 6 bases, 10 bases remained unmatched. Per germline, CDR1 SGHRS and CDR2 YFSETQ. The DNA for the CDR3 is TGCGCCAGCAGACTCGCAGGGGGCAAGAGCAATGAGCAGTTCTTC. The encoded protein is CASRLAGGKSNEQFF.

The J gene is TRBJ1-1, the V gene TRBV20-1; no reliable D call. The V gene lost 0 bases and the J gene lost 4 bases, with 9 bases spanning the gap. The germline gives CDR1 DFQATT, CDR2 SNEGSKA (reference sequence). This CDR3 is 13 amino acids long. The CDR3 DNA reads TGCAGTGCTAGAGATACGGGAGTCACTGAAGCTTTCTTT. It encodes CSARDTGVTEAFF.

This clonotype has only a few counts. The chain carries TRBV27 and TRBJ1-5; 8 nucleotides agree with TRBD1. The CDR3 extends over 15 amino acids. The J segment lost 1 base and the V segment lost 6 bases, leaving 5 bases of the junction unmatched. From germline, CDR1 is MNHEY and CDR2 SMNVEV (reference sequence). CDR3 bases: TGTGCCAGCAGGGGGACAGGTTACAGCAATCAGCCCCAGCATTTT. Protein sequence: CASRGTGYSNQPQHF.

The chain has TRBV15 and TRBJ2-7; 9 bases are shared with TRBD1. J gave up 3 bases and V 3 bases, and 9 bases lay outside the gene matches. The length of the CDR3 is 16 residues. Germline V gives CDR1 LNHNV, CDR2 YYDKDF (reference sequence). The CDR3 DNA is TGTGCCACCAGCAGTGAAAAACCGGGACAGGGCTACGAGCAGTACTTC. It specifies CATSSEKPGQGYEQYF. Supplemented by reference TRBV15 and TRBJ2-7, the full variable domain reads DAMVIQNPRYQVTQFGKPVTLSCSQTLNHNVMYWYQQKSSQAPKLLFHYYDKDFNNEADTPDNFQSRRPNTSFCFLDIRSPGLGDTAMYLCATSSEKPGQGYEQYFGPGTRLTVT.

The rearrangement uses TRBV5-1 and TRBJ1-2, with 7 bases matching TRBD1. The CDR3 is 17 amino acids. Germline V lookup: CDR1 SGHRS, CDR2 YFSETQ. V shed 5 bases and J 0 bases; nucleotides not matched to a gene: 13. CDR3 loop: CASRGPGQHSSNYGYTF. The CDR3 bases are TGCGCCAGCAGAGGACCGGGACAGCATTCCTCTAACTATGGCTACACCTTC. The entire variable domain, with the rest obtained from reference TRBV5-1 and TRBJ1-2, is as follows: KAGVTQTPRYLIKTRGQQVTLSCSPISGHRSVSWYQQTPGQGLQFLFEYFSETQRNKGNFPGRFSGRQFSNSRSEMNVSTLELGDSALYLCASRGPGQHSSNYGYTFGSGTRLTVV.

The V and J genes are TRBV4-2 and TRBJ2-7; TRBD2 is a possible D gene (5 bases). The CDR3 is 16 amino acids. Germline V gene sequence: CDR1 LGHNA, CDR2 YNFKEQ. Trimming left V 0 bases short and J 3 bases short, with 15 bases between. The DNA of the CDR3 is TGTGCCAGCAGCCAAGAAGGTCCGGGAAGCGTCTACGAGCAGTACTTC. The encoded protein is CASSQEGPGSVYEQYF.

This clonotype was seen a few times. The chain couples TRBV7-3 to TRBJ2-3, with D tentatively TRBD2 (7 bases). The CDR3 contains 16 residues. V was clipped by 4 bases and J by 2 bases, with 16 bases between them. Germline lookup yields CDR1 SGHTA and CDR2 FQGTGA. This chain's CDR3 is CASSSGGGGSTDTQYF. The CDR3 bases are TGTGCCAGCAGCTCCGGAGGGGGGGGCTCCACAGATACGCAGTATTTT.

The chain recombines TRBV5-1 with TRBJ1-6; D may be TRBD1 (5 bases). The V gene lost 4 bases and the J gene lost 5 bases, with 13 bases spanning the gap. The CDR3 is 15 residues long. Germline CDR1 is SGHRS and CDR2 is YFSETQ. The CDR3 sequence is CASSGGDGDNSPLHF. The DNA for the CDR3 is TGCGCCAGCAGCGGGGGGGACGGAGATAATTCACCCCTCCACTTT.

The J gene is TRBJ2-7, the V gene TRBV3-1, with TRBD2 matching 10 bases. The CDR3 spans 14 residues. The germline gives CDR1 LGHDT, CDR2 YNNKEL (reference sequence). V lost 8 bases, J lost 6 bases, and 10 bases stayed unmatched. CDR3 amino acids: CASRRGASGSEQYF. The CDR3 coding sequence is TGTGCCAGCCGCCGCGGGGCTAGCGGGAGCGAGCAGTACTTC.

The chain has TRBV7-8 and TRBJ2-5, with 8 bases lining up with TRBD2. The V and J ends lost 5 bases and 5 bases, in that order; junction bases with no gene match: 7. The CDR3 runs to 14 residues. Germline V gives CDR1 SGHVS, CDR2 FQNEAQ. CDR3 nucleotide sequence: TGTGCCAGCAGCCCGGGAGGGCCCTGGGAGACCCAGTACTTC. Its protein is CASSPGGPWETQYF.

The gene calls are TRBV28 and TRBJ2-5; the D gene is possibly TRBD2 (5 bases). This CDR3 region has 16 residues. Germline loops: CDR1 MDHEN, CDR2 SYDVKM. The V end lost 7 bases, the J end lost 2 bases, and 20 bases lay between the germline ends. CDR3 loop: CASIPGSMGSQETQYF. For the CDR3, the DNA is TGTGCCAGCATCCCGGGGTCCATGGGATCTCAAGAGACCCAGTACTTC.

This clonotype has just a few counts. This rearrangement joins TRBV20-1 to TRBJ2-7; 8 positions match TRBD2. The CDR3 contains 15 residues. The J segment lost 2 bases and the V segment lost 3 bases, leaving 9 bases of the junction unmatched. Per the germline V gene, CDR1 is DFQATT and CDR2 is SNEGSKA (reference sequence). The CDR3 bases are TGCAGTGCTAGTCGCGGGGCGGGAGGACCCTACGAGCAGTACTTC. It translates to CSASRGAGGPYEQYF.

The chain employs TRBV27 and TRBJ1-4; D may be TRBD1 (6 bases). The CDR3 is 17 amino acids. Germline CDR1 is MNHEY and CDR2 is SMNVEV (reference sequence). V lost 2 bases to trimming and J lost 3 bases, with 16 bases between them. The CDR3 here is CASSLIQGGTANEKLFF. The CDR3 coding sequence is TGTGCCAGCAGTTTAATACAGGGCGGAACAGCTAATGAAAAACTGTTTTTT.

V is TRBV20-1 and J is TRBJ1-2, with 11 bases aligning to TRBD1. The germline V gene encodes CDR1 DFQATT and CDR2 SNEGSKA (reference sequence). This CDR3 comprises 16 residues. The trim removed 4 bases at V and 2 bases at J, leaving 9 bases unmatched. This CDR3 is CSATSGQGARNYGYTF. The CDR3 region has the DNA TGCAGTGCTACGTCCGGACAGGGGGCTAGGAACTATGGCTACACCTTC.

The table lists this clonotype with a few counts. This rearrangement joins TRBV4-1 to TRBJ2-1, with a tentative D call TRBD1 (5 bases). The CDR3 length is 16 residues. Germline CDR1 MGHRA, CDR2 YSYEKL. Trimming shortened V by 0 bases and J by 1 base, and 10 bases separated the two germline ends. Written as DNA, the CDR3 is TGCGCCAGCAGCCAAGAGCGCAGGGCTTCCTACAATGAGCAGTTCTTC. Translated, it gives CASSQERRASYNEQFF.

This sequence joins TRBV25-1 and TRBJ1-2, with TRBD1 matching over 9 bases. The V gene end was trimmed by 3 bases and the J gene end by 5 bases; junction bases not matched to a gene: 4. CDR1 is MGHDK, CDR2 SYGVNS, per germline. The CDR3 length is 14 residues. CDR3 amino acids: CASSDIGTGYGYTF. Written as DNA, the CDR3 is TGTGCCAGCAGTGATATCGGGACAGGGTATGGCTACACCTTC.

This clonotype has more than one count but fewer than ten. V usage is TRBV18 and J usage is TRBJ2-7; possible D gene TRBD1, 6 bases. This CDR3 comprises 13 residues. Trimming cost V 3 bases and J 6 bases, with 12 bases left between them. Germline lookup yields CDR1 KGHSH and CDR2 LQKENI. In nucleotides, the CDR3 is TGTGCCAGCTCACCTTCGGACAGTCGCGAGCAGTACTTC. This encodes CASSPSDSREQYF.

This clonotype has just a few counts. The chain links TRBV6-5 to TRBJ2-1; the match to TRBD2 covers 13 bases. The germline CDR1 and CDR2 sequences are MNHEY and SVGAGI. The CDR3 runs to 21 residues. The J segment lost 10 bases and the V segment lost 2 bases, leaving 23 bases of the junction unmatched. CDR3: CASSYGSFWTSGSRKAHEQFF. The DNA for the CDR3 is TGTGCCAGCAGTTACGGGAGCTTTTGGACTAGCGGGAGCCGTAAAGCCCACGAGCAGTTCTTC.

This clonotype was seen more than once but under ten times. The V call is TRBV2, the J call TRBJ2-5; TRBD2 matches at 9 bases. J gave up 7 bases and V 4 bases, and 10 bases lay outside the gene matches. Germline V CDR1 and CDR2: SNHLY, FYNNEI. The CDR3 is made up of 15 amino acids. This CDR3 reads CASSVQAGGRVTQYF. The CDR3 nucleotides read TGTGCCAGCAGTGTACAAGCGGGGGGCCGGGTGACCCAGTACTTC.

The rearrangement joins TRBV5-6 to TRBJ2-7; the D gene could be TRBD1 or TRBD2 (5 bases each). The CDR3 runs to 15 residues. CDR1 SGHDT and CDR2 YYEEEE come from the germline V gene. The V and J ends lost 4 bases and 0 bases respectively, with 14 bases between them. The CDR3 sequence is CASSKGPGSSYEQYF. CDR3 coding DNA: TGTGCCAGCAGCAAGGGACCGGGGTCCTCCTACGAGCAGTACTTC.